The following is a T cell receptor beta chain sequence with its context. Its antigen is currently unknown. The CDR3 is 14 residues long. Germline CDR1 and CDR2: MNHNY and SVGAGI (reference sequence). The data stem from a study of T cells expressing NK-cell markers. In the study overall: Sorted CD3+CD56+NKG2C+, CD3+CD56+NKG2C- and CD3+CD56-NKG2C+ T-cell subsets were beta-chain profiled. HCMV seropositivity characterized most of the eight sequenced donors, and seronegativity one. General study results and limits: The study found dominant NKG2C+ clonotypes at roughly 1.0-7.5% of CD8+ T cells in five or six donors.

As the method of synthesis, 5'RACE template switching with UMIs yielded TCR beta cDNA. With the 5' RACE reads reprocessed, TCRdb shows one record per CDR3 protein and no DNA. The sample features fewer than 400,000 distinct CDR3 sequences, with around 10% in its top ten. The receptor was derived from a woman in her forties or fifties in good health. Sequenced input: blood T cells: a sorted CD56 or NKG2C T cell subset, CD4+ or CD8+ T cells, or bulk PBMC T cells (not recorded which). The chain employs TRBV6-6 and TRBJ2-1; TCRdb lists TRBD2, though no DNA is available to test this call. CDR3 in amino acids: CASGLADPYNEQFF.